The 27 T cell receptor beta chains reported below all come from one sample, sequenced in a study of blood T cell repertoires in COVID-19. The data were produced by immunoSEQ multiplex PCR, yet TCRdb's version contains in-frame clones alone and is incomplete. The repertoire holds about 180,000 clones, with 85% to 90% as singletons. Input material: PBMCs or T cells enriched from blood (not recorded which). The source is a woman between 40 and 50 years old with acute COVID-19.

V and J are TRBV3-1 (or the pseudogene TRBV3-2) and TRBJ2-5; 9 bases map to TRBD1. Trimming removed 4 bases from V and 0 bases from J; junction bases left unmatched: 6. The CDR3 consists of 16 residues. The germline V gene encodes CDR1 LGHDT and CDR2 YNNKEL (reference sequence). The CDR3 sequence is CASSPGQGTYQETQYF. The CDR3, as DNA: TGTGCCAGCAGCCCAGGACAGGGGACGTACCAAGAGACCCAGTACTTC.

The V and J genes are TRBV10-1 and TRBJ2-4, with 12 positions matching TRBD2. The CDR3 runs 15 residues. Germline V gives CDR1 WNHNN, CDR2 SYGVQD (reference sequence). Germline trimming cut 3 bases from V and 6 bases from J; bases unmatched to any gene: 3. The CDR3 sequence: CASSELTSGRNIQYF. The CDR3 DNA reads TGCGCCAGCAGTGAACTGACTAGCGGGAGAAACATTCAGTACTTC.

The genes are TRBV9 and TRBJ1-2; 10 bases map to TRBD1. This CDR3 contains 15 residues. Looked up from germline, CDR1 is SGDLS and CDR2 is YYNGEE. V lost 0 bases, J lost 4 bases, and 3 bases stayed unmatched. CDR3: CASSVAGTGVYGYTF. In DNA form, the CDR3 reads TGTGCCAGCAGCGTAGCTGGGACAGGGGTCTATGGCTACACCTTC.

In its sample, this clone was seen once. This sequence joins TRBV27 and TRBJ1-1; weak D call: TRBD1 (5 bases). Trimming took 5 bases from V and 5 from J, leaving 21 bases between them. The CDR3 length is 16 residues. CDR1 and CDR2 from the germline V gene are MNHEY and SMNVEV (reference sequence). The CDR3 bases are TGTGCCAGCAGTCCACTCCCCGGGGCGGGAGGGACTGAAGCTTTCTTT. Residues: CASSPLPGAGGTEAFF.

The CDR3 coding sequence is TGTGCCAGCAGCTCAACACATGAGACAGGGCTCTACACCTTC. It translates to CASSSTHETGLYTF. This chain connects TRBV5-5 to TRBJ1-2, with 7 bases that match TRBD1. The CDR3 extends over 14 amino acids. The trim removed 3 bases at V and 10 bases at J, leaving 12 bases unmatched. Germline CDR1 reads SGHKS; CDR2 reads YYEKEE (reference sequence).

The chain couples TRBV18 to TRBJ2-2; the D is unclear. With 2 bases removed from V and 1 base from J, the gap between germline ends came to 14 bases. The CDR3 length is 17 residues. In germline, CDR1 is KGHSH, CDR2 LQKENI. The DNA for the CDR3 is TGTGCCAGCTCACCAATTGGGCAGAATTTGAACACCGGGGAGCTGTTTTTT. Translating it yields CASSPIGQNLNTGELFF.

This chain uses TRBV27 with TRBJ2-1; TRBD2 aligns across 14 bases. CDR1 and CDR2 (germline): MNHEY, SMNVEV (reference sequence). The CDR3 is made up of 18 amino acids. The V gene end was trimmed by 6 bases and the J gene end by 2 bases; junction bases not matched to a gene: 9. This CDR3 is CASSQGLAGGIPYNEQFF. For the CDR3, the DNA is TGTGCCAGCAGCCAAGGACTAGCGGGAGGTATCCCCTACAATGAGCAGTTCTTC.

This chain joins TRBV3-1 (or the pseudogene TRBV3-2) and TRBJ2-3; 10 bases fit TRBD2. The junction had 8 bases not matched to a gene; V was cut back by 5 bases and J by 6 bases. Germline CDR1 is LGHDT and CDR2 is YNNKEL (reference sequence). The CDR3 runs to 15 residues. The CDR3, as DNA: TGTGCCAGCAGCTCCCTAGCGGGAGTAGGCGATACGCAGTATTTT. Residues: CASSSLAGVGDTQYF.

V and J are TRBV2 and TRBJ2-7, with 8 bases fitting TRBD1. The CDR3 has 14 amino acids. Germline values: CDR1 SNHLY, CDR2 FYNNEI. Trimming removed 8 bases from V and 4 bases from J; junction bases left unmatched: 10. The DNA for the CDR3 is TGTGCCAGCGGCCGGAACAGGGGGAAGTACGAGCAGTACTTC. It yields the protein CASGRNRGKYEQYF.

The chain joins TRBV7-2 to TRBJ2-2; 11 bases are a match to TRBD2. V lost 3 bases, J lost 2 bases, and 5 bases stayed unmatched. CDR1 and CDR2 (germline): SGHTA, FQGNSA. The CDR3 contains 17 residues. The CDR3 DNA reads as TGTGCCAGCAGCTTCCGACTAGCGGGAACCAACACCGGGGAGCTGTTTTTT. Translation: CASSFRLAGTNTGELFF.

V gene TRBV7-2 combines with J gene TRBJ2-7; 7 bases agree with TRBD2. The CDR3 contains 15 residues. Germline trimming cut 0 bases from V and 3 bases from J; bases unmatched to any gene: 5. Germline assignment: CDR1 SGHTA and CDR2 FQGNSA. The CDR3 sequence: CASSLASGAVYEQYF. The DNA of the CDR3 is TGTGCCAGCAGCTTAGCGAGCGGGGCGGTCTACGAGCAGTACTTC.

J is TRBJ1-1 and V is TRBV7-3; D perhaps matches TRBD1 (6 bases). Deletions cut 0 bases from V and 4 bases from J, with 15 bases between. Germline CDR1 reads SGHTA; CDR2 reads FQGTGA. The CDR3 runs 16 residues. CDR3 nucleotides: TGTGCCAGCAGCTTAACAGGCAGTATAGGGGGCACTGAAGCTTTCTTT. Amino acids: CASSLTGSIGGTEAFF.

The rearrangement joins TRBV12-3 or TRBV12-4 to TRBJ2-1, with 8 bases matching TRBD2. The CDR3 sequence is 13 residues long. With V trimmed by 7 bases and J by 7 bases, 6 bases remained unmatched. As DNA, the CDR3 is TGTGCCAGCAAACCGGGACTAGAGAATGAGCAGTTCTTC. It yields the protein CASKPGLENEQFF.

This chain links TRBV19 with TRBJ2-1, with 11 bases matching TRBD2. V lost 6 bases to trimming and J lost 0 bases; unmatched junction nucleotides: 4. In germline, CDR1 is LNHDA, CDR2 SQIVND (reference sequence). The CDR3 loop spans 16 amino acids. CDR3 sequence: CASSRLAGSSYNEQFF. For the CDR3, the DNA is TGTGCCAGTAGCCGACTAGCGGGGAGCTCCTACAATGAGCAGTTCTTC.

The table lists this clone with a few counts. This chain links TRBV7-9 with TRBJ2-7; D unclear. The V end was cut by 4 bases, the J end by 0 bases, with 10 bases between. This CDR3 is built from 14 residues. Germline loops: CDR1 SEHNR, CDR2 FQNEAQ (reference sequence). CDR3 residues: CASSSEVLSYEQYF. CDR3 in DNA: TGTGCCAGCAGCTCAGAGGTACTCTCCTACGAGCAGTACTTC.

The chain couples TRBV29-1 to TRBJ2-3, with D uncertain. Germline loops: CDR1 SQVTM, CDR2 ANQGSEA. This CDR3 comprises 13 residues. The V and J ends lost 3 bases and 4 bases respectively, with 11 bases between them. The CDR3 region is CSVDPLSADTQYF. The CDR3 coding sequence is TGCAGCGTTGATCCCCTCTCGGCAGATACGCAGTATTTT.

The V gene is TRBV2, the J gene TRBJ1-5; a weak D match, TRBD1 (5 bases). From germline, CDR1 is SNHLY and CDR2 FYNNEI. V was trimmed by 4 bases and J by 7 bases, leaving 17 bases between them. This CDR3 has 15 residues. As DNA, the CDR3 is TGTGCCAGCAGTGGGGGCTGGAGTTCCGCCCAGCCCCAGCATTTT. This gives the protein CASSGGWSSAQPQHF.

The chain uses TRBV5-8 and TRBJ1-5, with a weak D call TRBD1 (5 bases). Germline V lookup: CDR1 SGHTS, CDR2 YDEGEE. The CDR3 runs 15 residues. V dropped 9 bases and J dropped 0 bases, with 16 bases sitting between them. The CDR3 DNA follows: TGTGCCACCGGCGCAGGGACTCATAGCAATCAGCCCCAGCATTTT. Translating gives CATGAGTHSNQPQHF.

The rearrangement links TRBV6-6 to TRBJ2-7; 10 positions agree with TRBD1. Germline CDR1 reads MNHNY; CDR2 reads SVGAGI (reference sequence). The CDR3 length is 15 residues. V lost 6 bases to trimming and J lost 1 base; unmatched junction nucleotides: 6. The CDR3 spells CASRTGTGASYEQYF. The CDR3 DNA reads TGTGCCAGCAGGACCGGGACAGGGGCGTCCTACGAGCAGTACTTC.

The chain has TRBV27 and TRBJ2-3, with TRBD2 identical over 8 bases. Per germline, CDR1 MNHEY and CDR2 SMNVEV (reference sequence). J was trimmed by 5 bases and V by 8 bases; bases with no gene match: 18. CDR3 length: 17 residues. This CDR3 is CASSLAGRSSSRDTQYF. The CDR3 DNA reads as TGTGCCAGCTCTCTAGCGGGCCGGTCCAGTTCTAGAGATACGCAGTATTTT.

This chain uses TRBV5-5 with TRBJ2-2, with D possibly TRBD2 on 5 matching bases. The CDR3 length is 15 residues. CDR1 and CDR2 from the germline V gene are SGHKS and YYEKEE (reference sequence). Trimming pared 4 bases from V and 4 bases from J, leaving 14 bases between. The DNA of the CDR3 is TGTGCCAGCAGCAATCGGGGTAGAAGCACCGGGGAGCTGTTTTTT. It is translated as CASSNRGRSTGELFF.

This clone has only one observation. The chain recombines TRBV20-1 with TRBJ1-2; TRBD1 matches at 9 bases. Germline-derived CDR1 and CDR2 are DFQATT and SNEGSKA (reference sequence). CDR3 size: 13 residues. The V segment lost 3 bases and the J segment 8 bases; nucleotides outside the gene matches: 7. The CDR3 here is CSASYPGQGGYTF. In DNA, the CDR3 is TGCAGTGCTAGTTATCCGGGACAGGGAGGCTACACCTTC.

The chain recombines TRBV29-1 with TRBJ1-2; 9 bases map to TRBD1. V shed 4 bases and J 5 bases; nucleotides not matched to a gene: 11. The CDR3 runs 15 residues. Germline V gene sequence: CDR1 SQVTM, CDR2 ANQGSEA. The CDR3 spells CSVALIPGTGYGYTF. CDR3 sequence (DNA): TGCAGCGTTGCCCTGATACCCGGGACAGGGTATGGCTACACCTTC.

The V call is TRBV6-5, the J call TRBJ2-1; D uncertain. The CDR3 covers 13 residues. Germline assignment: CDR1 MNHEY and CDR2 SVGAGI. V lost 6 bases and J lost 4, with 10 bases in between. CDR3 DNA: TGTGCCAGCAGACGGAGTTTTTACAATGAGCAGTTCTTC. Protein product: CASRRSFYNEQFF.

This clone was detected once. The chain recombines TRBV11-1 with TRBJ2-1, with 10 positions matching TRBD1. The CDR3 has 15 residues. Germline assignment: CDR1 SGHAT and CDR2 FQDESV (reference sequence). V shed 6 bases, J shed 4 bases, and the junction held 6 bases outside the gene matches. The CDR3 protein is CASSPGTGVYNEQFF. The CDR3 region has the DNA TGTGCCAGCAGTCCCGGGACAGGGGTTTACAATGAGCAGTTCTTC. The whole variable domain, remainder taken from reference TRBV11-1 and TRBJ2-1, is EAEVAQSPRYKITEKSQAVAFWCDPISGHATLYWYRQILGQGPELLVQFQDESVVDDSQLPKDRFSAERLKGVDSTLKIQPAELGDSAMYLCASSPGTGVYNEQFFGPGTRLTVL.

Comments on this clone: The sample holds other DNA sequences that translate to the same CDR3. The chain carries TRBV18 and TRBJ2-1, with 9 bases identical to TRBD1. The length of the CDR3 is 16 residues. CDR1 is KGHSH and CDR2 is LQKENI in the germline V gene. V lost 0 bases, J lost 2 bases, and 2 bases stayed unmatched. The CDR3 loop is CASSPPTGGAYNEQFF. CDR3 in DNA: TGTGCCAGCTCACCACCGACAGGGGGGGCCTACAATGAGCAGTTCTTC.

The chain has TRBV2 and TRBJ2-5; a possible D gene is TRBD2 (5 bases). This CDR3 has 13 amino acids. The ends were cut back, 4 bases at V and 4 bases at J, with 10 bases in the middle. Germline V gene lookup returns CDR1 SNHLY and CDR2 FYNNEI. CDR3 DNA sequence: TGTGCCAGCAGTGGAGTAGGGAGAGAGACCCAGTACTTC. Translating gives CASSGVGRETQYF.